The rows below give T cell receptor beta chains drawn from one sample of a study of regulatory T cells in long-lasting Graves disease. One entry per CDR3 protein, called by TCRdb with MiXCR from the multiplex PCR reads. The sample includes some 420,000 distinct CDR3 sequences, about 20% of them seen just once. The starting material was peripheral blood mononuclear cells (PBMCs), obtained when the disease was refractory, from a patient treated with antithyroid drugs. The source is a female donor with Graves disease. Both conserved end residues are part of each CDR3. Each record gives: D gene, J gene, clone size, V gene, CDR3 protein, CDR3 DNA. The D gene is left open where the match is weak. Where a row states a size, it is once, few, many or the class of an expanded clone; other rows omit it.

TRBD1 | TRBJ1-2 | many | TRBV6-1 | CASSRTGEYGYTF | TGTGCCAGCAGTCGGACAGGGGAGTATGGCTACACCTTC
NA | TRBJ1-1 | few | TRBV18 | CASSPGPSEAFF | TGTGCCAGCTCACCCGGGCCGTCTGAAGCTTTCTTT
NA | TRBJ1-2 | NA | TRBV6-1 | CASTSGSVYGYTF | TGTGCCAGCACTTCAGGGTCCGTGTATGGCTACACCTTC
NA | TRBJ1-2 | NA | TRBV7-2 | CASSLSGSGQFYGYTF | TGTGCCAGCAGCCTAAGTGGATCGGGACAATTCTATGGCTACACCTTC
NA | TRBJ2-5 | NA | TRBV30 | CACTGGGQGGETQYF | TGTGCCTGTACGGGGGGGGGACAGGGTGGAGAGACCCAGTACTTC
TRBD2 | TRBJ2-7 | few | TRBV4-2 | CASSQDLLAGAYEQYF | TGTGCCAGCAGCCAAGATCTCCTAGCGGGAGCCTACGAGCAGTACTTC
TRBD2 | TRBJ2-1 | NA | TRBV11-3 | CASSSGLAGGSSEQFF | TGTGCCAGCAGCTCGGGACTAGCGGGGGGTAGTTCTGAGCAGTTCTTC
TRBD1 | TRBJ2-5 | many | TRBV28 | CASTERTGGPQETQYF | TGTGCCAGCACGGAGCGGACAGGGGGCCCTCAAGAGACCCAGTACTTC
NA | TRBJ1-1 | few | TRBV6-5 | CASSLNWEVITEAFF | TGTGCCAGCAGTTTGAACTGGGAGGTAATCACTGAAGCTTTCTTT
NA | TRBJ2-5 | NA | TRBV7-6 | CASSLNHETQYF | TGTGCCAGCAGCCTAAATCATGAGACCCAGTACTTC
TRBD2 | TRBJ2-7 | few | TRBV12-3/TRBV12-4 | CASRLTSGYYEQYF | TGTGCCAGCAGGCTTACTAGCGGGTACTACGAGCAGTACTTC
NA | TRBJ1-2 | many | TRBV29-1 | CSVELGYGYTF | TGCAGCGTTGAGCTTGGCTATGGCTACACCTTC
NA | TRBJ2-5 | few | TRBV10-3 | CAISDEETQYF | TGTGCCATCAGTGACGAGGAGACCCAGTACTTC
NA | TRBJ1-1 | NA | TRBV5-4 | CASSLGDLTEAFF | TGTGCCAGCAGCTTGGGAGACCTGACTGAAGCTTTCTTT
NA | TRBJ1-2 | few | TRBV19 | CASMGPTGGYGYTF | TGTGCCAGTATGGGGCCCACCGGGGGCTATGGCTACACCTTC
NA | TRBJ2-7 | NA | TRBV20-1 | CSASWPGGLASPEQYF | TGCAGTGCTAGTTGGCCCGGCGGGCTAGCGTCCCCAGAGCAGTACTTC
NA | TRBJ1-4 | many | TRBV12-3/TRBV12-4 | CASTRQVPNEKLFF | TGTGCCAGCACCCGACAGGTCCCTAATGAAAAACTGTTTTTT
TRBD1 | TRBJ1-2 | NA | TRBV6-1 | CASSEKGTGAFGGGYTF | TGTGCCAGCAGTGAAAAAGGGACAGGGGCGTTTGGTGGTGGCTACACCTTC
NA | TRBJ1-1 | many | TRBV7-9 | CASSSTGTEAFF | TGTGCCAGCAGTTCCACAGGGACTGAAGCTTTCTTT
TRBD1 | TRBJ2-6 | many | TRBV12-3/TRBV12-4 | CASRPGTGLSGANVLTF | TGTGCCAGCAGACCCGGGACAGGGCTATCTGGGGCCAACGTCCTGACTTTC
NA | TRBJ1-3 | NA | TRBV27 | CASSPNEDPGNTIYF | TGTGCCAGCAGCCCGAACGAGGACCCAGGAAACACCATATATTTT
NA | TRBJ2-2 | NA | TRBV30 | CAWSEELEIGELFF | TGTGCCTGGAGCGAGGAATTAGAGATCGGGGAGCTGTTTTTT
NA | TRBJ1-1 | few | TRBV19 | CASSIGGARTEAFF | TGTGCCAGTAGTATAGGGGGGGCTCGCACTGAAGCTTTCTTT
NA | TRBJ1-5 | few | TRBV28 | CASSRDWNQPQHF | TGTGCCAGCAGTCGCGACTGGAATCAGCCCCAGCATTTT
NA | TRBJ1-4 | many | TRBV6-5 | CASSYSNSGLSEKLFF | TGTGCCAGCAGTTACTCGAACTCTGGGTTGAGTGAAAAACTGTTTTTT
TRBD2 | TRBJ2-7 | many | TRBV19 | CATGTSGVSYEQYF | TGTGCCACCGGGACTAGCGGGGTCTCCTACGAGCAGTACTTC
NA | TRBJ1-2 | many | TRBV10-3 | CAISESLARVGYTF | TGTGCCATCAGTGAGTCGCTTGCCCGGGTTGGCTACACCTTC
NA | TRBJ1-2 | NA | TRBV20-1 | CSARGEGHRDGYTF | TGCAGTGCTAGAGGAGAGGGGCATCGGGATGGCTACACCTTC